The text below deals with one T cell receptor beta chain. The antigen is undetermined. CDR1 is SGHRS, CDR2 YFSETQ, per germline. The CDR3 is 14 residues long. Unmatched junction bases numbered 8, after V lost 3 bases and J lost 5 bases. This specimen belongs to a study of shared clonotypes between healthy human individuals. Study-wide findings and caveats: The study generally estimated greater richness for naive than memory subsets. Non-shared clonotypes showed lower generation probabilities than clonotypes common to all four donors. Sequencing depth was a factor that was expected to affect clonotype sharing among donors.

Assay: immunoSEQ multiplex PCR; the TCRdb copy retains only in-frame clones and omits some. In the table there are more than 2,000,000 clones, 85% to 95% of which are singletons. Material for sequencing was naive CD4+ T cells from PBMCs. Subset here: CD45RA+ positively selected. This clonotype originated in a man between 18 and 35 years old in good health. Some clones in this sample may be carry-over from other donors' samples. V gene TRBV5-1 combines with J gene TRBJ2-7; 7 bases match TRBD1. The CDR3 DNA reads as TGCGCCAGCAGCTCGGGACAGTCCTTCAACGAGCAGTACTTC. Translation gives CASSSGQSFNEQYF.